This T cell receptor beta chain was sequenced in a study of spatial heterogeneity in lung cancer. Study in general: When follow-up PBMC samples existed, they were sequenced (at a median of roughly 25 months after resection).

This clonotype occurred many times. The antigen is unknown. Study conclusions and caveats: There were more appearances of ubiquitous expanded tumor TCRs in blood at resection than at follow-up.

Time point noted: blood at routine non-recurrence follow-up after resection. Whole RNA came from tumor, nontumor lung or frozen PBMC and was sequenced without being sorted. The germline gives CDR1 SQVTM, CDR2 ANQGSEA. V was trimmed by 6 bases and J by 2 bases, leaving 16 bases between them. This CDR3 region has 14 residues. TCRdb called the 5' RACE reads again in MiXCR, with one record for every CDR3 protein. This sample has 100,000 to 120,000 distinct CDR3 sequences, with less than 14% found just once. J is TRBJ1-1 and V is TRBV29-1; no definite D call. This clonotype originated in a female donor with early-stage non-small cell lung cancer. Source: PBMCs, taken at follow-up. CDR3 nucleotide sequence: TGCAGCGTAAAACTCTTAGCAGTCAACACTGAAGCTTTCTTT. It encodes CSVKLLAVNTEAFF.